This T cell receptor (beta chain) stems from a study of OX40 agonist ivuxolimab in advanced cancers. The CDR3 spans 16 residues. CDR1 is SGDLS and CDR2 is YYNGEE in the germline V gene. Trimming took 4 bases from V and 5 from J, leaving 19 bases between them. Only in-frame clones appear in the TCRdb table, and some are missing; sequencing was by immunoSEQ multiplex PCR. The table shows approximately 48,000 clones, with 80% occurring only once. The sequence derives from an adult with an advanced solid tumor such as melanoma, head and neck, liver or kidney cancer. Sample: CD4+ or CD8+ T cells sorted from blood, taken in a trial of the OX40 agonist ivuxolimab. V gene TRBV9 combines with J gene TRBJ1-5, with D perhaps TRBD1 (5 bases). This CDR3 reads CASSPDPGPSHQPQHF. CDR3 DNA: TGTGCCAGCAGCCCCGACCCAGGGCCCAGCCATCAGCCCCAGCATTTT.